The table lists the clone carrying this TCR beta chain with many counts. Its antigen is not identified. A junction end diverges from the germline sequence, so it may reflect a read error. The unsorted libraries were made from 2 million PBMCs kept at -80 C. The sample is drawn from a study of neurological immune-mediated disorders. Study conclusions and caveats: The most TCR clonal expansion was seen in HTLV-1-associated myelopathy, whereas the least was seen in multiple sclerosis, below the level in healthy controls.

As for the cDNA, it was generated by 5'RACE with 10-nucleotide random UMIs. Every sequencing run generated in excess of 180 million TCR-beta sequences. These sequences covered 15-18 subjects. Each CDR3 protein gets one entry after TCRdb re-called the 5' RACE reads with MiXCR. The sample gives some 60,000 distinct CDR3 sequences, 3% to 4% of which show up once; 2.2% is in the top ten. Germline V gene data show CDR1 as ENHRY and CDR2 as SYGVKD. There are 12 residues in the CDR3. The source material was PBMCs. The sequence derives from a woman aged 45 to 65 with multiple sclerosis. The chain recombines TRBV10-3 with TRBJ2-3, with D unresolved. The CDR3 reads CAISAPTDTQYF. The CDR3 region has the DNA TGTGCCATAAGTGCCCCGACCGATACGCAGTATTTT.